The TCR beta chain under discussion was sequenced for a study of blood T cells in healthy people across ages. The CDR3 loop spans 12 amino acids. With 4 bases clipped from V and 10 bases from J, the junction kept 5 bases outside the gene matches. CDR1 is SGHRS and CDR2 is YFSETQ in the germline V gene. The use of a sample-barcoded 5' primer and a J-beta primer mix characterized a second PCR of roughly 7 to 11 cycles. Each CDR3 protein is one row after TCRdb ran MiXCR on the 5' RACE reads. The sample yields 1.5 million to 2 million distinct CDR3 sequences, roughly two fifths seen once. This TCR was recovered from a human donor in good health. The rearrangement uses TRBV5-1 and TRBJ2-1; 7 bases are shared with TRBD1. Material for sequencing was blood. CDR3 nucleotides: TGCGCCAGCAGCATGGACAGGCACGAGCAGTTCTTC. Its translation is CASSMDRHEQFF.